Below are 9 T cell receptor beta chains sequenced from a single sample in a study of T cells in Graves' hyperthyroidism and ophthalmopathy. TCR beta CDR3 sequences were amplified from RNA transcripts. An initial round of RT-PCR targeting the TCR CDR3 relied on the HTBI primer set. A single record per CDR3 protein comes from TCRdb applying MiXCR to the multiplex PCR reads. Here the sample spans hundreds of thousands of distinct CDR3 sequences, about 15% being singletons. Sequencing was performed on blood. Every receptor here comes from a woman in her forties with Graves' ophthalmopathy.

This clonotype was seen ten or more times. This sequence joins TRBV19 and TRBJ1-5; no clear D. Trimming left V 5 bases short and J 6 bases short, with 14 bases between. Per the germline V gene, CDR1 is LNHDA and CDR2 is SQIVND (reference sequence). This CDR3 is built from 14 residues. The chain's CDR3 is CASSPLRSAQPQHF. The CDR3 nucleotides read TGTGCCAGTAGTCCTCTCCGGTCTGCTCAGCCCCAGCATTTT.

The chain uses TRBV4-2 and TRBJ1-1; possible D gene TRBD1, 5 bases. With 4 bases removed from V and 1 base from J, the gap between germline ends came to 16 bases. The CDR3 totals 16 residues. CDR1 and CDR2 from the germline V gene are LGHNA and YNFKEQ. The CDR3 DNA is TGTGCCAGCAGCCTTGAGGTTATGGGGACGAACACTGAAGCTTTCTTT. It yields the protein CASSLEVMGTNTEAFF.

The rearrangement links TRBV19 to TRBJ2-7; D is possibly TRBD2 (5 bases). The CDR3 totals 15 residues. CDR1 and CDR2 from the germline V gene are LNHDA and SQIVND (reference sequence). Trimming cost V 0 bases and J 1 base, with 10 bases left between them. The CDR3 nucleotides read TGTGCCAGTAGTATAGAAGGCCGAGGGTCCTACGAGCAGTACTTC. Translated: CASSIEGRGSYEQYF.

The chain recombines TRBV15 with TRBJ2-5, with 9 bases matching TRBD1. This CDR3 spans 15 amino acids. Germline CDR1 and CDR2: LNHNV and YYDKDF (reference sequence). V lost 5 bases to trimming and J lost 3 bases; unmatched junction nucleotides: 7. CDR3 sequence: CATSLDRGLKETQYF. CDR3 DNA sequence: TGTGCCACCAGCCTGGACAGGGGATTGAAAGAGACCCAGTACTTC.

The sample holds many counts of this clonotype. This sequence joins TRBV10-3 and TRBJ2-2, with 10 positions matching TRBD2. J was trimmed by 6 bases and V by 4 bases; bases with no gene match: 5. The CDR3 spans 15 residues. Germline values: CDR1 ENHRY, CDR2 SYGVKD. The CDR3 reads CAISGGLARSGELFF. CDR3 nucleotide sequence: TGTGCCATCAGTGGGGGACTAGCGCGGTCCGGGGAGCTGTTTTTT.

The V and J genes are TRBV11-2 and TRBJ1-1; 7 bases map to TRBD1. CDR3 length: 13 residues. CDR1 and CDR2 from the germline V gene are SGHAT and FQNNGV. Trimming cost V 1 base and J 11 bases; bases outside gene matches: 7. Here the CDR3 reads CASSLVVTGNAFF. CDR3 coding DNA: TGTGCCAGCAGCTTAGTAGTGACAGGGAACGCTTTCTTT.

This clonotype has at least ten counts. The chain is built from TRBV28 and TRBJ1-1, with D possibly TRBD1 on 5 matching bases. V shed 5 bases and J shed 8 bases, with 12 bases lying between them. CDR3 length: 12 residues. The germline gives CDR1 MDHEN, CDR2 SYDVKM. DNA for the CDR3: TGTGCCAGCAGTCCTCACCAGGGAGAAGCTTTCTTT. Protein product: CASSPHQGEAFF.

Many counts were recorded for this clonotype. The DNA for the CDR3 is TGCAGTGCTATTACTAGCGGGAGAGCCCAAGAGACCCAGTACTTC. This encodes CSAITSGRAQETQYF. This sequence joins TRBV20-1 and TRBJ2-5, with 11 bases matching TRBD2. CDR1 and CDR2 (germline): DFQATT, SNEGSKA (reference sequence). V shed 4 bases, J shed 1 base, and the junction held 5 bases outside the gene matches. The CDR3 is 15 residues long.

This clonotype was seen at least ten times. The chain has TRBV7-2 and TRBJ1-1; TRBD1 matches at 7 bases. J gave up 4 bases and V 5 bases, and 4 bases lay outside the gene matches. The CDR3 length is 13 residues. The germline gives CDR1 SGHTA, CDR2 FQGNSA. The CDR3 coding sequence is TGTGCCAGCAGCCGGGGACAGAGCACTGAAGCTTTCTTT. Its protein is CASSRGQSTEAFF.